This T cell receptor (beta chain) was identified in a study of blood T cell repertoires in COVID-19. For the study at large: The cDNA or gDNA used as material had been derived from T cells, B-cell-depleted T cells, or PBMCs.

Assay used: immunoSEQ multiplex PCR; TCRdb lists only in-frame clones, some missing. The profile covers about 220,000 clones, with about 86% appearing a single time and roughly 14% taken by the ten largest. Deletions cut 5 bases from V and 0 bases from J, with 7 bases between. CDR1 is MNHEY, CDR2 SVGAGI, per germline. This CDR3 is built from 13 residues. Across under 25 US areas, participants ranged in age from about 18 to 100 years. Material for sequencing was PBMCs or T cells enriched from blood (not recorded which). The origin of this receptor is a woman aged 45-65 years with acute COVID-19. J is TRBJ1-2 and V is TRBV6-5; D not certain. The CDR3 nucleotides are TGTGCCAGCAGTCCCGGGACTAACTATGGCTACACCTTC. Protein: CASSPGTNYGYTF.